Each of the 21 T cell receptor beta chains below was sequenced from the same sample in a study of blood T cell repertoires in COVID-19. Method: immunoSEQ multiplex PCR; TCRdb's copy keeps in-frame clones and lacks some. Of 85,000 to 100,000 clones in the sample, roughly 80% were seen once. The specimen sequenced was peripheral blood. These receptors came from a man older than 75 with COVID-19, enrolled during active disease.

This rearrangement joins TRBV7-2 to TRBJ2-3, with 7 bases matching TRBD2. This CDR3 has 16 residues. The germline gives CDR1 SGHTA, CDR2 FQGNSA. The junction had 8 bases not matched to a gene; V was cut back by 1 base and J by 4 bases. CDR3 region: CASSLGASGLADTQYF. DNA for the CDR3: TGTGCCAGCAGCTTAGGGGCTAGCGGACTGGCAGATACGCAGTATTTT.

This chain connects TRBV18 to TRBJ2-7; TRBD2 aligns across 9 bases. J lost 4 bases, V lost 0 bases, and 4 bases had no gene match. Germline CDR1 reads KGHSH; CDR2 reads LQKENI. CDR3 length equals 15 residues. CDR3 in amino acids: CASSPPLAGGYEQYF. The CDR3 region has the DNA TGTGCCAGCTCACCACCGCTCGCGGGGGGGTACGAGCAGTACTTC.

The rearrangement joins TRBV7-2 to TRBJ2-7, with 9 bases that match TRBD2. Trimming cost V 6 bases and J 5 bases; bases outside gene matches: 5. The CDR3 has 13 amino acids. The germline V gene encodes CDR1 SGHTA and CDR2 FQGNSA. This CDR3 is CASRVAGVNEQYF. The DNA for the CDR3 is TGTGCCAGCAGGGTAGCGGGAGTCAACGAGCAGTACTTC.

The rearrangement uses TRBV7-2 and TRBJ2-5; 8 bases line up with TRBD2. Germline CDR1 reads SGHTA; CDR2 reads FQGNSA. This CDR3 contains 15 residues. Losses at the gene ends were 1 base for V and 1 base for J; bases not matched to a gene: 2. For the CDR3, the DNA is TGTGCCAGCAGCTTAGGGAGCGGGGGCCAAGAGACCCAGTACTTC. Amino acids: CASSLGSGGQETQYF.

J is TRBJ1-2 and V is TRBV7-2, with TRBD1 as a possible D gene (5 bases). The CDR3 sequence is 13 residues long. Germline V gene data show CDR1 as SGHTA and CDR2 as FQGNSA. Deletions cut 5 bases from V and 5 bases from J, with 12 bases between. CDR3 DNA sequence: TGTGCCAGCAGCACCGGGACTCGGTATGGCTACACCTTC. This sequence encodes CASSTGTRYGYTF.

The V and J genes are TRBV5-1 and TRBJ1-3; no clear D gene. V lost 0 bases and J 2 bases, leaving 12 bases between the germline ends. This CDR3 comprises 16 residues. Germline CDR1 and CDR2: SGHRS and YFSETQ. The CDR3 protein is CASSLDARLAGNTIYF. The CDR3 DNA sequence: TGCGCCAGCAGCTTGGATGCCAGGCTTGCTGGAAACACCATATATTTT.

The rearrangement joins TRBV9 to TRBJ2-5; possible D gene TRBD2, 5 bases. Trimming left V 2 bases short and J 5 bases short, with 16 bases between. From germline, CDR1 is SGDLS and CDR2 YYNGEE. This CDR3 region has 15 residues. The CDR3 region has the DNA TGTGCCAGCAGCGTTGAGGGAACAGTCAGGGAGACCCAGTACTTC. This translates into CASSVEGTVRETQYF.

The chain links TRBV7-3 to TRBJ1-5; no definite D call. The V and J ends lost 0 bases and 5 bases respectively, with 5 bases between them. There are 13 residues in the CDR3. CDR1 is SGHTA and CDR2 is FQGTGA in the germline V gene. The CDR3 DNA follows: TGTGCCAGCAGCTTAACGAGGGATCAGCCCCAGCATTTT. Translation: CASSLTRDQPQHF.

The sample holds one count of this clone. The rearrangement links TRBV7-2 to TRBJ2-7; maybe TRBD2 (6 bases). Germline lookup yields CDR1 SGHTA and CDR2 FQGNSA. The CDR3 is 13 amino acids. V dropped 2 bases and J dropped 7 bases, with 12 bases sitting between them. Here the CDR3 reads CASSLTSLREQYF. The CDR3 DNA reads TGTGCCAGCAGCTTAACTAGCTTAAGGGAGCAGTACTTC.

The chain employs TRBV2 and TRBJ2-7; 11 bases line up with TRBD2. The J segment lost 5 bases and the V segment lost 2 bases, leaving 5 bases of the junction unmatched. Germline CDR1 SNHLY, CDR2 FYNNEI. This CDR3 is built from 15 residues. For the CDR3, the DNA is TGTGCCAGCAGTGAATGGGGACTAGCGGCTCACGAGCAGTACTTC. Residues: CASSEWGLAAHEQYF.

The J gene is TRBJ2-1, the V gene TRBV2, with TRBD2 matching 13 bases. The CDR3 extends over 16 amino acids. With V trimmed by 5 bases and J by 7 bases, 8 bases remained unmatched. CDR1 is SNHLY and CDR2 is FYNNEI in the germline V gene. The CDR3 reads CASSTGLAGVGNEQFF. As DNA, the CDR3 is TGTGCCAGCAGTACTGGACTAGCGGGAGTAGGGAATGAGCAGTTCTTC.

The gene calls are TRBV11-3 and TRBJ2-7, with D possibly TRBD2 on 6 matching bases. The CDR3 loop spans 15 amino acids. The germline CDR1 and CDR2 sequences are SGHNT and YENEEA. The V end lost 4 bases, the J end lost 6 bases, and 19 bases lay between the germline ends. CDR3 region: CASSSGRGGNGEQYF. For the CDR3, the DNA is TGTGCCAGCAGCTCCGGCCGGGGCGGGAACGGCGAGCAGTACTTC.

V and J are TRBV5-1 and TRBJ1-1; tentative D call: TRBD1 (5 bases). Trimming removed 0 bases from V and 1 base from J, with 7 bases in between. The length of the CDR3 is 14 residues. Germline V gene lookup returns CDR1 SGHRS and CDR2 YFSETQ. The CDR3 loop reads CASSLGQKNTEAFF. The CDR3 DNA reads TGCGCCAGCAGCTTGGGACAGAAGAACACTGAAGCTTTCTTT.

This clone was detected once. The chain combines TRBV5-1 with TRBJ2-2; D perhaps matches TRBD1 (6 bases). Germline V gene lookup returns CDR1 SGHRS and CDR2 YFSETQ. This CDR3 is built from 16 residues. V dropped 4 bases and J dropped 5 bases, with 18 bases sitting between them. This CDR3 is CASSLWDTKGTGELFF. CDR3 coding DNA: TGCGCCAGCAGCCTCTGGGACACAAAGGGAACCGGGGAGCTGTTTTTT.

J is TRBJ2-3 and V is TRBV7-2; the match to TRBD2 covers 15 bases. Per germline, CDR1 SGHTA and CDR2 FQGNSA. V trimming: 4 bases; J trimming: 6 bases; junction bases outside the gene matches: 8. This CDR3 has 17 residues. In DNA form, the CDR3 reads TGTGCCAGCAGCTATGGACTAGCGGGGGGGCTCAGGGATACGCAGTATTTT. Protein product: CASSYGLAGGLRDTQYF.

The chain carries TRBV14 and TRBJ2-1; a possible D gene is TRBD2 (7 bases). The CDR3 has 17 amino acids. The germline V gene has CDR1 SGHDN and CDR2 FVKESK. Trimming took 0 bases from V and 6 from J, leaving 18 bases between them. For the CDR3, the DNA is TGTGCCAGCAGCCAAGACCTGGGGGGGGGCGGCTCCAATGAGCAGTTCTTC. Translation: CASSQDLGGGGSNEQFF. The full variable domain, in which reference TRBV14 and TRBJ2-1 provide the parts outside the CDR3, is EAGVTQFPSHSVIEKGQTVTLRCDPISGHDNLYWYRRVMGKEIKFLLHFVKESKQDESGMPNNRFLAERTGGTYSTLKVQPAELEDSGVYFCASSQDLGGGGSNEQFFGPGTRLTVL.

The chain uses TRBV30 and TRBJ2-7; 9 nucleotides line up with TRBD2. There are 18 residues in the CDR3. The J segment lost 0 bases and the V segment lost 0 bases, leaving 12 bases of the junction unmatched. CDR1 GTSNPN and CDR2 SVGIG come from the germline V gene (reference sequence). This chain's CDR3 is CAWSVRGGALAGSYEQYF. The CDR3 coding sequence is TGTGCCTGGAGTGTAAGGGGTGGAGCACTAGCGGGCTCCTACGAGCAGTACTTC.

The chain carries TRBV5-6 and TRBJ1-4; D possibly corresponds to TRBD1 (5 bases). CDR1 and CDR2 from the germline V gene are SGHDT and YYEEEE. With 1 base removed from V and 4 bases from J, the gap between germline ends came to 8 bases. The CDR3 is 14 amino acids. The CDR3 DNA reads as TGTGCCAGCAGCTTGAGACAGAATAATGAAAAACTGTTTTTT. Its translation is CASSLRQNNEKLFF.

This clone showed up just once. The J gene is TRBJ2-1, the V gene TRBV24-1; 7 bases agree with TRBD1. CDR1 is KGHDR, CDR2 SFDVKD, per germline. The CDR3 spans 12 residues. With V trimmed by 10 bases and J by 4 bases, 3 bases remained unmatched. DNA of the CDR3: TGTGCCACAGGGGGCCGATACAATGAGCAGTTCTTC. This encodes CATGGRYNEQFF.

The chain links TRBV29-1 to TRBJ1-1, with TRBD1 as a possible D gene (6 bases). Germline loops: CDR1 SQVTM, CDR2 ANQGSEA. This CDR3 contains 14 residues. The V end lost 6 bases, the J end lost 7 bases, and 21 bases lay between the germline ends. The chain's CDR3 is CSVALLGSTGEAFF. CDR3 coding DNA: TGCAGCGTAGCGTTACTGGGTTCGACAGGTGAAGCTTTCTTT.

The rearrangement joins TRBV7-3 to TRBJ1-1, with a tentative D call TRBD1 (5 bases). Germline values: CDR1 SGHTA, CDR2 FQGTGA. V dropped 5 bases and J dropped 2 bases, with 21 bases sitting between them. The CDR3 extends over 17 amino acids. This chain's CDR3 is CASSPKGETPVNTEAFF. The DNA of the CDR3 is TGTGCCAGCAGCCCAAAAGGGGAAACTCCCGTAAACACTGAAGCTTTCTTT.